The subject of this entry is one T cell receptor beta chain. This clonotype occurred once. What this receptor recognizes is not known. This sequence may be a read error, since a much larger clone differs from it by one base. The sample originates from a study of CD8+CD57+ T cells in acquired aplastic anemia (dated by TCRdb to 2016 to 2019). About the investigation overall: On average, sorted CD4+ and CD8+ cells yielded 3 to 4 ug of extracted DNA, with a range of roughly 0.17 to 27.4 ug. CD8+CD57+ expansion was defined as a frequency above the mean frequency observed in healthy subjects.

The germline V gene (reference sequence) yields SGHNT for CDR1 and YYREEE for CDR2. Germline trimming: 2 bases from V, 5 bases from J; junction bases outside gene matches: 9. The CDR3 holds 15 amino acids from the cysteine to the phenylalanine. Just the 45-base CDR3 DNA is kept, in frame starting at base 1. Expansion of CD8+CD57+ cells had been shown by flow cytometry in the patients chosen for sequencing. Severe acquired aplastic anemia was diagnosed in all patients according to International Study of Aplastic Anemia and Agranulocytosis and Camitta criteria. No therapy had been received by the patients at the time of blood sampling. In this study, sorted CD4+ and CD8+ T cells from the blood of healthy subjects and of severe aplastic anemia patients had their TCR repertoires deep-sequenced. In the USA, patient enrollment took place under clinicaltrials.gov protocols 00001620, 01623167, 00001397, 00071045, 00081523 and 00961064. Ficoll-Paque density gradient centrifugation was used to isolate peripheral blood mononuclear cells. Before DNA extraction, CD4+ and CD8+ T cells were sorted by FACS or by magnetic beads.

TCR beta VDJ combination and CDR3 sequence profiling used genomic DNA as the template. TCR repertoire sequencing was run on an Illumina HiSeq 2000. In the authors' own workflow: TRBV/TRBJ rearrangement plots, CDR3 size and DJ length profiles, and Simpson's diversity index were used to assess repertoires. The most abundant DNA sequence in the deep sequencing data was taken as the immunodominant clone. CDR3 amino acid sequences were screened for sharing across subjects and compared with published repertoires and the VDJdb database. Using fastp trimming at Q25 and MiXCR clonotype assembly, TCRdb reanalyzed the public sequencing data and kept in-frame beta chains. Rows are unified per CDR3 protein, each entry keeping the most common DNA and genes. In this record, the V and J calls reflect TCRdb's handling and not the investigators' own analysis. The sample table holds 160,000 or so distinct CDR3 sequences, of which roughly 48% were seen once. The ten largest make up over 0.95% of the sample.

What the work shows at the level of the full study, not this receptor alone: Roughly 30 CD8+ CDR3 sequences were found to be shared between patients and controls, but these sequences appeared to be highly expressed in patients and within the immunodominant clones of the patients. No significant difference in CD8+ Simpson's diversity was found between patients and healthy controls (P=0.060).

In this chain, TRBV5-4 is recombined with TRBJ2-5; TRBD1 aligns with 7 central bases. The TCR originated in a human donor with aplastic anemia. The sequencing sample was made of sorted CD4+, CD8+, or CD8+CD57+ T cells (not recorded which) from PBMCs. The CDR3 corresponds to CASSLLQGPSETQYF. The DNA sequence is TGTGCCAGCAGCTTATTACAGGGGCCAAGTGAGACCCAGTACTTC.